This T cell receptor (beta chain) was captured by sequencing in a study of radiation and T cells in renal cell carcinoma. General study results and limits: Pretreatment tumor biopsies were lacking, so baseline clonotypes are unknown.

Clones were sequenced by immunoSEQ multiplex PCR, and TCRdb holds only the in-frame ones, with some missing. Of approximately 110,000 clones in the sample, roughly 80% were seen once. V trimming: 4 bases; J trimming: 7 bases; junction bases outside the gene matches: 10. In germline, CDR1 is MNHEY, CDR2 SMNVEV (reference sequence). The CDR3 totals 16 residues. Indicated time point: baseline pretreatment blood. Sample treatment: 15 Gy SBRT to primary tumor, nephrectomy 4 weeks later. Regarding this clone: Its antigen is still unknown.

The specimen comprised blood, sampled from a patient whose treatment included radiotherapy and nephrectomy. The clonotype was recovered from a woman in her sixties with renal cell carcinoma. The chain links TRBV27 to TRBJ1-2; 12 bases align to TRBD1. The CDR3 reads CASSSLSGTGGVGYTF. CDR3 nucleotide sequence: TGTGCCAGCAGTTCTCTCTCCGGGACAGGGGGCGTTGGCTACACCTTC.